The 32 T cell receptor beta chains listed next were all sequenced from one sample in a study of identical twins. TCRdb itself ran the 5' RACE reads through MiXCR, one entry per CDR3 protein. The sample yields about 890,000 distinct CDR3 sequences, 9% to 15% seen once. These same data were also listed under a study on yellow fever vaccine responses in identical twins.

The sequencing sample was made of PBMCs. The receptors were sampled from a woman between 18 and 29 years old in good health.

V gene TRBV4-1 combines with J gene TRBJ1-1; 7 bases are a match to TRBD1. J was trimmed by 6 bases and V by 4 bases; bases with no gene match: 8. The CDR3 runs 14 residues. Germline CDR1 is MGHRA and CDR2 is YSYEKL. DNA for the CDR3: TGCGCCAGCAGCCTTCAACCCGGGACAGCTGAAGCTTTCTTT. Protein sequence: CASSLQPGTAEAFF.

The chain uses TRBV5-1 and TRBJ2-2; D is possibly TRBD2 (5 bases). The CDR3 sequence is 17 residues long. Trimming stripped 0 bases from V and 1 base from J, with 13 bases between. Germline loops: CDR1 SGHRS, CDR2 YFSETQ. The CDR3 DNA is TGCGCCAGCAGCTTGGCCGAGAGGGCCCTGAACACCGGGGAGCTGTTTTTT. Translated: CASSLAERALNTGELFF.

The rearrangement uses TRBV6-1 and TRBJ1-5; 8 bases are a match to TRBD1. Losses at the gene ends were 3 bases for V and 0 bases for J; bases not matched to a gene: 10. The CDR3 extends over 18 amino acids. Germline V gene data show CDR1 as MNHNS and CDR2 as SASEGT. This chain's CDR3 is CASSDQGALLLSNQPQHF. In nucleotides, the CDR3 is TGTGCCAGCAGTGATCAGGGGGCCCTGCTACTTAGCAATCAGCCCCAGCATTTT.

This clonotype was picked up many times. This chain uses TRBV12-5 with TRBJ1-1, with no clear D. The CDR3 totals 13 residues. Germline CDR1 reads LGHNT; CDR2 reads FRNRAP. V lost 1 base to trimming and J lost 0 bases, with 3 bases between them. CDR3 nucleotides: TGTGCTAGTGGTTTGGAGTTGAACACTGAAGCTTTCTTT. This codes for CASGLELNTEAFF.

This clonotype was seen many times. CDR3 amino acids: CASSLALTEAFF. The CDR3 DNA reads TGTGCCAGCAGCTTAGCCTTGACTGAAGCTTTCTTT. V usage is TRBV11-2 and J usage is TRBJ1-1, with D hard to call. Germline V CDR1 and CDR2: SGHAT, FQNNGV. This CDR3 contains 12 residues. V dropped 1 base and J dropped 5 bases, with 5 bases sitting between them.

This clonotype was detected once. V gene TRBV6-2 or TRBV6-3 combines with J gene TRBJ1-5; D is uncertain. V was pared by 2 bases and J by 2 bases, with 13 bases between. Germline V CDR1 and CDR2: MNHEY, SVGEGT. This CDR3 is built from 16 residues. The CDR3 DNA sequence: TGTGCCAGCAGTTACCCACTCAGCAGTGGCAATCAGCCCCAGCATTTT. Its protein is CASSYPLSSGNQPQHF.

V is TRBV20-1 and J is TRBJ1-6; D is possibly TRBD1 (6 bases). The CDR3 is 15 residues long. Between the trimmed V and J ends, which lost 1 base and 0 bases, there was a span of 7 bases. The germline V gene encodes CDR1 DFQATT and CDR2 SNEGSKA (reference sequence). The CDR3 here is CSARVGGSYNSPLHF. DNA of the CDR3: TGCAGTGCTAGAGTAGGGGGCTCCTATAATTCACCCCTCCACTTT.

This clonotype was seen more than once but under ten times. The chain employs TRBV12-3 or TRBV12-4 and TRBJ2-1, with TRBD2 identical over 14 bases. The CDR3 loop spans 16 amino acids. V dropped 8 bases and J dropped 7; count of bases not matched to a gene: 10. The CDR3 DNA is TGTGCCAGCCGAGAATCAAGACTAGCGGGGGGGAATGAGCAGTTCTTC. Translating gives CASRESRLAGGNEQFF.

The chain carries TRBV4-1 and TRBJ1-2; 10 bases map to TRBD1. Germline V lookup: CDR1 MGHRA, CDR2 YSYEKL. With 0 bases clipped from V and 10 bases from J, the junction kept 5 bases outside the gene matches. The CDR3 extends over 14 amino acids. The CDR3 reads CASSQDRTGGFYTF. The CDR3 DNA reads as TGCGCCAGCAGCCAAGATCGGACAGGGGGTTTCTACACCTTC.

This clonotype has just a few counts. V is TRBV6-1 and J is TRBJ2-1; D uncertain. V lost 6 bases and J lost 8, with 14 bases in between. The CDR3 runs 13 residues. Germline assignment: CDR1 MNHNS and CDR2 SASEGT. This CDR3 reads CASSQLGSDEQFF. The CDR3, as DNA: TGTGCCAGCAGCCAGTTAGGGTCGGATGAGCAGTTCTTC.

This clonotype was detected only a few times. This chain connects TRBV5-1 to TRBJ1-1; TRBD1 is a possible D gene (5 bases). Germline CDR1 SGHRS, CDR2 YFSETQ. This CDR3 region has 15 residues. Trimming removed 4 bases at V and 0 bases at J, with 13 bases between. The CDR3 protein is CASSTPGTVNTEAFF. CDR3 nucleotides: TGCGCCAGCAGCACCCCCGGGACGGTGAACACTGAAGCTTTCTTT.

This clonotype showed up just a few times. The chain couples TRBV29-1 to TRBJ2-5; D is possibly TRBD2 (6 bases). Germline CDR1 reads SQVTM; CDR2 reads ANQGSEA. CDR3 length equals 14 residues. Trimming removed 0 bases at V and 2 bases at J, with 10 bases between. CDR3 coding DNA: TGCAGCGTTGAAGATCTGGCGGGGCAAGAGACCCAGTACTTC. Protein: CSVEDLAGQETQYF.

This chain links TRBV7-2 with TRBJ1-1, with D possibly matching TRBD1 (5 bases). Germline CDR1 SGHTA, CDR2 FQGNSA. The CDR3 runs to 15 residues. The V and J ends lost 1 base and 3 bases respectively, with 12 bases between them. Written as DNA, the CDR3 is TGTGCCAGCAGCTTAGTCGCAGGGTTGGACACTGAAGCTTTCTTT. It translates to CASSLVAGLDTEAFF.

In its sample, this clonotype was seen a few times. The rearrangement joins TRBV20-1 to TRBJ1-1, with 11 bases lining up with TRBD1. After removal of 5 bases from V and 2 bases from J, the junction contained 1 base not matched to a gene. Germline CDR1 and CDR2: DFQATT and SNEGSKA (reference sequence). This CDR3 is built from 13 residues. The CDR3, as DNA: TGCAGTGCTTGGACAGGGGGCAACACTGAAGCTTTCTTT. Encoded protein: CSAWTGGNTEAFF.

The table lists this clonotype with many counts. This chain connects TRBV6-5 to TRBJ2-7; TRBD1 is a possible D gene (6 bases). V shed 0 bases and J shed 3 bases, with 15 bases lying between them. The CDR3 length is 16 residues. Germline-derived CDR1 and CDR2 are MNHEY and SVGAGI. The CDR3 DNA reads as TGTGCCAGCAGTTACTCAACGGGACATCTCATCTACGAGCAGTACTTC. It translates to CASSYSTGHLIYEQYF.

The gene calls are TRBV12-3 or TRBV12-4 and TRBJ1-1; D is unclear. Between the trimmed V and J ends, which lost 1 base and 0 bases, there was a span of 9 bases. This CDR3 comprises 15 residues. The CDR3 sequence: CASSLVSVMNTEAFF. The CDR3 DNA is TGTGCCAGCAGTTTAGTATCGGTAATGAACACTGAAGCTTTCTTT.

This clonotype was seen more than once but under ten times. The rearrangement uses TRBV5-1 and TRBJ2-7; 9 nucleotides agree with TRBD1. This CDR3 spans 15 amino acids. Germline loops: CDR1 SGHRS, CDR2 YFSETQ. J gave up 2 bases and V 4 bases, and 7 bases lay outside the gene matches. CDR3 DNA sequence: TGCGCCAGCAGCCCCCGACAGGGGGAAACCTACGAGCAGTACTTC. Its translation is CASSPRQGETYEQYF.

The CDR3 loop reads CASSGTGENSYNEQFF. The CDR3 DNA reads TGTGCCAGCAGTGGCACTGGCGAAAACTCCTACAATGAGCAGTTCTTC. V is TRBV12-3 or TRBV12-4 and J is TRBJ2-1; D unclear. V lost 5 bases, J lost 0 bases, and 14 bases lay in between. The CDR3 sequence is 16 residues long.

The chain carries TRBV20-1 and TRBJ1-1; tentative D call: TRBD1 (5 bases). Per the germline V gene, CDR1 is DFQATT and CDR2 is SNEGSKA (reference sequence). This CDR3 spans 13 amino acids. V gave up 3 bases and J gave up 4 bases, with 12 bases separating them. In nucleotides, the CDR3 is TGCAGTGCTAGGAGCAGGGAACGCACTGAAGCTTTCTTT. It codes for CSARSRERTEAFF.

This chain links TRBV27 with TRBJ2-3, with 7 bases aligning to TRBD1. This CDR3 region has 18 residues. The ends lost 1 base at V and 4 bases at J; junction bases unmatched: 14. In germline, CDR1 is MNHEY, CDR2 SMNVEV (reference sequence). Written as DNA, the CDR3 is TGTGCCAGCAGTTTATTGGAGTGGCGACAGGGTGCCCCAGATACGCAGTATTTT. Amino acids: CASSLLEWRQGAPDTQYF.

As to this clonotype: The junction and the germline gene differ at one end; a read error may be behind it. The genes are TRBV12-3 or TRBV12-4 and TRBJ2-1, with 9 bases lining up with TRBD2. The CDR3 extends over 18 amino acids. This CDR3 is CACSLEASGAFSYNEQFF. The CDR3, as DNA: TGTGCCTGCAGTTTAGAGGCTAGCGGGGCCTTCTCCTACAATGAGCAGTTCTTC.

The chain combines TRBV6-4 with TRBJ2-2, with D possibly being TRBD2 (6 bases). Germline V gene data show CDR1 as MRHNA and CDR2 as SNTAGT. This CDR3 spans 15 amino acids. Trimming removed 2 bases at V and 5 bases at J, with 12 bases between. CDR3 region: CASSDVWGDTGELFF. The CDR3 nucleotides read TGTGCCAGCAGTGACGTCTGGGGGGATACCGGGGAGCTGTTTTTT.

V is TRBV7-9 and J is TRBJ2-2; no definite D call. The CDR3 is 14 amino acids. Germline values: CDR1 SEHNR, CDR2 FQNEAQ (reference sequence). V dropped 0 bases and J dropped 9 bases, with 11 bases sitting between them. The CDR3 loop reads CASSLAGPRWELFF. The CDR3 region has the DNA TGTGCCAGCAGCTTAGCAGGTCCCAGATGGGAGCTGTTTTTT. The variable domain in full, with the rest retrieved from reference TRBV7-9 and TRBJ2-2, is DTGVSQNPRHKITKRGQNVTFRCDPISEHNRLYWYRQTLGQGPEFLTYFQNEAQLEKSRLLSDRFSAERPKGSFSTLEIQRTEQGDSAMYLCASSLAGPRWELFFGEGSRLTVL.

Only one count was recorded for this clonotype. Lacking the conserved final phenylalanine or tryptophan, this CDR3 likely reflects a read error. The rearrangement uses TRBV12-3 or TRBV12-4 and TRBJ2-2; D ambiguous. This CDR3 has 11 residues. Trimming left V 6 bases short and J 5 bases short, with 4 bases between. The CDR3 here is CASRLTGELFL. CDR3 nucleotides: TGTGCCAGCAGACTAACCGGGGAGCTGTTTCTT.

CDR3 DNA sequence: TGTGCCACCAGTGAAGCAGGGCGGACAGATACGCAGTATTTT. This translates into CATSEAGRTDTQYF. This chain uses TRBV24-1 with TRBJ2-3; a possible D gene is TRBD1 (5 bases). The germline CDR1 and CDR2 sequences are KGHDR and SFDVKD. The CDR3 consists of 14 residues. Trimming stripped 4 bases from V and 3 bases from J, with 10 bases between.

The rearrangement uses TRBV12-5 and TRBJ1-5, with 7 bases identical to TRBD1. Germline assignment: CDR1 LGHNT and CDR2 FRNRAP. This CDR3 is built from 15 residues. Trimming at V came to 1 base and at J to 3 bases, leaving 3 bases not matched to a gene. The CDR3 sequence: CASGLGRGVNQPQHF. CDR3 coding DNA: TGTGCTAGTGGTTTGGGCAGGGGGGTCAATCAGCCCCAGCATTTT.

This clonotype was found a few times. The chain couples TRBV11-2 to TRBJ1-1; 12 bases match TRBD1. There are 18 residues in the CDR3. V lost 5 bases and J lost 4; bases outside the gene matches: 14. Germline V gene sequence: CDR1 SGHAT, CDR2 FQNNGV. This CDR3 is CASSLRRGTGGLATEAFF. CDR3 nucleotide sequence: TGTGCCAGCAGCCTACGTCGGGGGACAGGGGGCCTGGCCACTGAAGCTTTCTTT.

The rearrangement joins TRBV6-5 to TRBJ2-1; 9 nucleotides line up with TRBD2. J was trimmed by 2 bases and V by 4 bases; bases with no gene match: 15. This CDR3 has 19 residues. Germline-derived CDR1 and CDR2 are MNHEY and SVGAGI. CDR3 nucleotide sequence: TGTGCCAGCAGTTCTTATTTCGCCGGGACTAGCTTTACCTACAATGAGCAGTTCTTC. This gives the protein CASSSYFAGTSFTYNEQFF.

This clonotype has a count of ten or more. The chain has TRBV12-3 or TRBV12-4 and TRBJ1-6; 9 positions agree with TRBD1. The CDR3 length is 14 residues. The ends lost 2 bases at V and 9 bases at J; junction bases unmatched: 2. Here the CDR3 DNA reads TGTGCCAGCAGTTTAACAGGGGGCATTTCACCCCTCCACTTT. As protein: CASSLTGGISPLHF.

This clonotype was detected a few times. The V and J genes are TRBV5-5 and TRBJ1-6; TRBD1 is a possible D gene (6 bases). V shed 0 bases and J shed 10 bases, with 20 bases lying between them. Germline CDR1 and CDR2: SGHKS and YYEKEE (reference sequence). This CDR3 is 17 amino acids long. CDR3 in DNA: TGTGCCAGCAGCTTGGTTAAACAGGGCAGCCCTGGGTCACCCCTCCACTTT. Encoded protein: CASSLVKQGSPGSPLHF.

CDR3 loop: CASSHPPGGGAPGIQETQYF. The CDR3 nucleotides read TGCGCCAGCAGCCACCCCCCTGGTGGGGGGGCGCCAGGAATTCAAGAGACCCAGTACTTC. The chain joins TRBV4-1 to TRBJ2-5, with a possible D match to TRBD2 (7 bases). The germline V and J ends were trimmed by 3 bases and 2 bases, with 28 bases remaining between them. The CDR3 is 20 residues long. Per germline, CDR1 MGHRA and CDR2 YSYEKL.

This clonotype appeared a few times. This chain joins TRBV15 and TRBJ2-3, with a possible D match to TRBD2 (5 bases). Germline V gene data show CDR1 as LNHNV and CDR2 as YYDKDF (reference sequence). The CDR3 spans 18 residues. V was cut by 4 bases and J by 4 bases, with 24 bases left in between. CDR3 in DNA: TGTGCCACCAGCAAGAAGATACAATTTATGGGAGTATCAGATACGCAGTATTTT. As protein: CATSKKIQFMGVSDTQYF.